This is a list of T cell receptor beta chains from one sample in a study of T cell clones after liver transplantation. Repertoires were generated with immunoSEQ multiplex PCR, while TCRdb's copy carries only in-frame clones and drops some. The data hold about 99,000 clones, with 84% observed a single time. The material was CD4+ T cells from blood, obtained around 48 months after liver transplant. These receptors were taken from a human patient who received a liver transplant. These T cells may partly come from the graft donor. CDR3s include the opening cysteine and the closing phenylalanine or tryptophan. Each record gives: CDR3 length, J gene, V gene, D gene, CDR3 protein, CDR3 DNA. D genes are given only for firm matches.

14 TRBJ1-2 TRBV4-2 - CASSQDRKQADYTF TGTGCCAGCAGCCAAGATCGGAAACAGGCTGACTACACCTTC
15 TRBJ1-1 TRBV6-6 - CASSYSSGISTEAFF TGTGCCAGCAGTTACTCGAGTGGGATCTCCACTGAAGCTTTCTTT
14 TRBJ2-1 TRBV7-9 - CASSFLSGPNEQFF TGTGCCAGCAGCTTCTTGTCCGGGCCCAATGAGCAGTTCTTC
15 TRBJ1-2 TRBV7-3 - CASSLGGDVRTGYTF TGTGCCAGCAGCCTCGGAGGAGACGTACGTACTGGCTACACCTTC
13 TRBJ2-7 TRBV18 TRBD1 CASSPLQGYEQYF TGTGCCAGCTCACCTCTACAGGGGTACGAGCAGTACTTC
13 TRBJ2-7 TRBV18 TRBD1 CASSPQGADEQYF TGTGCCAGCTCACCCCAGGGGGCCGACGAGCAGTACTTC
12 TRBJ1-4 TRBV11-1 - CANSQEGEKLFF TGTGCCAACTCACAAGAGGGTGAAAAACTGTTTTTT
15 TRBJ1-4 TRBV5-5 - CASSVGATINEKLFF TGTGCCAGCAGCGTGGGGGCCACAATTAATGAAAAACTGTTTTTT
16 TRBJ1-4 TRBV5-1 TRBD1 CASSSHGTGEGEKLFF TGCGCCAGCAGCTCCCATGGGACAGGGGAGGGTGAAAAACTGTTTTTT
14 TRBJ1-2 TRBV7-9 - CASSLGRINYGYTF TGTGCCAGCAGCTTAGGACGGATTAACTATGGCTACACCTTC
13 TRBJ2-7 TRBV29-1 - CSVIQGGSTVQYF TGCAGCGTTATACAGGGAGGCAGTACGGTGCAGTACTTC
17 TRBJ1-5 TRBV27 - CASSLVGLTVDNQPQHF TGTGCCAGCAGTTTAGTAGGGTTAACGGTTGACAATCAGCCCCAGCATTTT
13 TRBJ2-1 TRBV11-3 - CASSMGPQGEQFF TGTGCCAGCAGCATGGGACCTCAGGGTGAGCAGTTCTTC
13 TRBJ1-2 TRBV5-1 - CASSGGTGFGYTF TGCGCCAGCAGCGGAGGCACAGGGTTCGGCTACACCTTC
11 TRBJ2-7 TRBV15 - CATSNSYEQYF TGTGCCACCAGCAACTCCTACGAGCAGTACTTC
15 TRBJ1-5 TRBV9 - CASSEGIWSNQPQHF TGTGCCAGCAGCGAGGGAATTTGGAGCAATCAGCCCCAGCATTTT
17 TRBJ2-5 TRBV11-2 - CASSLEVRPMAQGTQYF TGTGCCAGCAGCTTAGAAGTGCGGCCGATGGCCCAAGGGACCCAGTACTTC
17 TRBJ2-1 TRBV19 - CASSRTARLNTYNEQFF TGTGCCAGTAGTCGGACAGCTAGGTTAAATACCTACAATGAGCAGTTCTTC
14 TRBJ2-1 TRBV27 - CASNSGQGGYEQFF TGTGCCAGCAATTCAGGTCAGGGTGGGTATGAGCAGTTCTTC
16 TRBJ1-1 TRBV9 - CASSVGRDTLGAEAFF TGTGCCAGCAGCGTAGGCCGAGATACCCTCGGTGCTGAAGCTTTCTTT